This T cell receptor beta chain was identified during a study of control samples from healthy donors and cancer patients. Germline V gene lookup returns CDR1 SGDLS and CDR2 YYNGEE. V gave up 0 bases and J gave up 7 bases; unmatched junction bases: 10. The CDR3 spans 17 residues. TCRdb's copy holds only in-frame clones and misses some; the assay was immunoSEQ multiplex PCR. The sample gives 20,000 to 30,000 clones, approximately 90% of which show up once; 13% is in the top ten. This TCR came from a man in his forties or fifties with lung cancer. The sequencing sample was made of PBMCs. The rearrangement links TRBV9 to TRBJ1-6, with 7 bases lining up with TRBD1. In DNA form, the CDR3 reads TGTGCCAGCAGCGTAGGTCTCTACCGGGACAGCAATTCACCCCTCCACTTT. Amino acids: CASSVGLYRDSNSPLHF. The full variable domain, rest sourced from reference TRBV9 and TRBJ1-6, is DSGVTQTPKHLITATGQRVTLRCSPRSGDLSVYWYQQSLDQGLQFLIQYYNGEERAKGNILERFSAQQFPDLHSELNLSSLELGDSALYFCASSVGLYRDSNSPLHFGNGTRLTVT.